What follows is one T cell receptor beta chain and its context. Assay: immunoSEQ multiplex PCR; the TCRdb copy retains only in-frame clones and omits some. Of some 93,000 clones listed, about 92% are singletons. The V end was cut by 10 bases, the J end by 4 bases, with 10 bases between. The CDR3 covers 11 residues. From germline, CDR1 is LGHNT and CDR2 FRNRAP. These data originate in a study of T cell changes during pregnancy in multiple sclerosis. The chain has TRBV12-5 and TRBJ1-2; no definite D call. The specimen comprised peripheral blood, sampled after pregnancy. This clonotype was obtained from a female donor with multiple sclerosis, enrolled in a pregnancy study. Here the CDR3 reads CAKDTLYGYTF. CDR3 DNA: TGTGCTAAAGACACCCTCTATGGCTACACCTTC.